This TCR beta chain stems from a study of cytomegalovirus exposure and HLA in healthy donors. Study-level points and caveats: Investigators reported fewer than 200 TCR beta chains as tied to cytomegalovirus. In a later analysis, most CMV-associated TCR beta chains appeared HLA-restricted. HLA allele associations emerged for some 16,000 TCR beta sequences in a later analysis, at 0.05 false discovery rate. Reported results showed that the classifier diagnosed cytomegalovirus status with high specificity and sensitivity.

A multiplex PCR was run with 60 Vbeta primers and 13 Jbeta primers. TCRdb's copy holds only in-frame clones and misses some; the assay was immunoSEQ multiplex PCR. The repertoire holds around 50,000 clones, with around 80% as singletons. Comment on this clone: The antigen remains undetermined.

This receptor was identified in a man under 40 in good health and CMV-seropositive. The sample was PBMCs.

CDR3 nucleotides: TGTGCCAGTAGTGACTATCAGGGCACAGATACGCAGTATTTT. Residues: CASSDYQGTDTQYF. V gene TRBV19 combines with J gene TRBJ2-3; D possibly corresponds to TRBD2 (5 bases). The CDR3 is 14 amino acids. The V end was cut by 5 bases, the J end by 1 base, with 10 bases between. Germline V lookup: CDR1 LNHDA, CDR2 SQIVND (reference sequence).